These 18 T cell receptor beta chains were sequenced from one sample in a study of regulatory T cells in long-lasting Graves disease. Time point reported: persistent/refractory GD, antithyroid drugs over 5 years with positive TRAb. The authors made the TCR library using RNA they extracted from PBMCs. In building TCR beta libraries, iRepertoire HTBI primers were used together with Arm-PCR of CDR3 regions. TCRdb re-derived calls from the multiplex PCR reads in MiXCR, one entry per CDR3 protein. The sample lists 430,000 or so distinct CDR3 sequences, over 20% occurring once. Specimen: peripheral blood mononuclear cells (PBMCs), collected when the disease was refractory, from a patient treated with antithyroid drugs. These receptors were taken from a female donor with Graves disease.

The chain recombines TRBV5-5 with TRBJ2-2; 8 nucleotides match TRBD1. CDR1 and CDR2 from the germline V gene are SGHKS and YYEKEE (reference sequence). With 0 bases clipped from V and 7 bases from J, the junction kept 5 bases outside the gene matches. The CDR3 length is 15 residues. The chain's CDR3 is CASSLVGQGIGELFF. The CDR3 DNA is TGTGCCAGCAGCTTGGTAGGACAGGGAATCGGGGAGCTGTTTTTT.

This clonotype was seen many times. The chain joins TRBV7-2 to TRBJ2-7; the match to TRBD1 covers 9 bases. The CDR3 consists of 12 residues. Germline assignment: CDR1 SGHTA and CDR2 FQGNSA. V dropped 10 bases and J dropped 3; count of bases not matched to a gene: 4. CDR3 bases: TGTGCCACTGGACAGGGGCTCTACGAGCAGTACTTC. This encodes CATGQGLYEQYF. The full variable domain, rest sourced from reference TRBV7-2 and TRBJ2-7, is GAGVSQSPSNKVTEKGKDVELRCDPISGHTALYWYRQSLGQGLEFLIYFQGNSAPDKSGLPSDRFSAERTGGSVSTLTIQRTQQEDSAVYLCATGQGLYEQYFGPGTRLTVT.

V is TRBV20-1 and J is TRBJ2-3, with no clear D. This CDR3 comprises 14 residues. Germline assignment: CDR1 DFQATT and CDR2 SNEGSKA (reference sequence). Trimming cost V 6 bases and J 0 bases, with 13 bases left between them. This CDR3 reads CSARPETSTDTQYF. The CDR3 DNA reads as TGCAGTGCAAGGCCCGAGACGAGCACAGATACGCAGTATTTT.

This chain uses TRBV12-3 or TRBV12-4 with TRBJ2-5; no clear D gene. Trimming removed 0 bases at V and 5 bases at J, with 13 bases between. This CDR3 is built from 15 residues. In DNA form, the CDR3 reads TGTGCCAGCAGTTTAGCGGTGGGGTATAGGGAGACCCAGTACTTC. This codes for CASSLAVGYRETQYF.

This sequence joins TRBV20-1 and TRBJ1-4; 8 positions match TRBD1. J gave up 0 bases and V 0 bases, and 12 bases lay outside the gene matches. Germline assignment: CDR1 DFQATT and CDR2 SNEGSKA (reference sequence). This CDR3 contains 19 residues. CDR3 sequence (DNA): TGCAGTGCTAGAGATCTACAGGGGGAGCCCGGTTCAACTAATGAAAAACTGTTTTTT. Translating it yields CSARDLQGEPGSTNEKLFF.

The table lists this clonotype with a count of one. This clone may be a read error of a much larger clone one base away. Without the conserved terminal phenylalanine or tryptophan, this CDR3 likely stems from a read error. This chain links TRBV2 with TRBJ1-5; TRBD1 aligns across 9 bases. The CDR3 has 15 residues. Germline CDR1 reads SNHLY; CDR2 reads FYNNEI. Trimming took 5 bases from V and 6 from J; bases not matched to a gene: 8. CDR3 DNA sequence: TGTGCCAGCAGTCCAAACCGACAGGGGGGTCAGCCCCAGCATTCT. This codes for CASSPNRQGGQPQHS.

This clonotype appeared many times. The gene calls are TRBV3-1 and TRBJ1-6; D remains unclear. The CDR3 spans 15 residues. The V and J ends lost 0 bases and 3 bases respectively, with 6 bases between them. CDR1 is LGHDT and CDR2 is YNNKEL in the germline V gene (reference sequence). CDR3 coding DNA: TGTGCCAGCAGCCAAGAACGGGACTATAATTCACCCCTCCACTTT. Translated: CASSQERDYNSPLHF.

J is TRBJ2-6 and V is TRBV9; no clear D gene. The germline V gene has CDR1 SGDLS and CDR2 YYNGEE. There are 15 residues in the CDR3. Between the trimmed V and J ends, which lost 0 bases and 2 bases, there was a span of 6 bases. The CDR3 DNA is TGTGCCAGCAGCGTAGGACACACTGGGGCCAACGTCCTGACTTTC. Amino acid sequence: CASSVGHTGANVLTF.

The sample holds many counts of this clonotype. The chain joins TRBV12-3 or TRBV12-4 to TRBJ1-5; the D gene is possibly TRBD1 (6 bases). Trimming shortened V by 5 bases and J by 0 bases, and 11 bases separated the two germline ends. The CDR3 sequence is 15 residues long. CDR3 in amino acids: CASSRDTLSNQPQHF. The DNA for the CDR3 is TGTGCCAGCAGTCGGGACACCCTTAGCAATCAGCCCCAGCATTTT.

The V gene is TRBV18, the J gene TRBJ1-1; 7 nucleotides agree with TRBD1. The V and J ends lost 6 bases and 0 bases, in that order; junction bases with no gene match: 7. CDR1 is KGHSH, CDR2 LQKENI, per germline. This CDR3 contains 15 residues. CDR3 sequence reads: CASSQGQEMNTEAFF. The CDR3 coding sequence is TGTGCCAGCTCGCAAGGACAGGAGATGAACACTGAAGCTTTCTTT.

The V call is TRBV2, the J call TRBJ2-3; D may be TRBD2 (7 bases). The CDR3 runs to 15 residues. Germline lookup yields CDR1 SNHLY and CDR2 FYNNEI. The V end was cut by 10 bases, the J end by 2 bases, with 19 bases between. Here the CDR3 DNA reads TGTGCCACCCTGGGGGCGGGAGCGAACACAGATACGCAGTATTTT. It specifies CATLGAGANTDTQYF.

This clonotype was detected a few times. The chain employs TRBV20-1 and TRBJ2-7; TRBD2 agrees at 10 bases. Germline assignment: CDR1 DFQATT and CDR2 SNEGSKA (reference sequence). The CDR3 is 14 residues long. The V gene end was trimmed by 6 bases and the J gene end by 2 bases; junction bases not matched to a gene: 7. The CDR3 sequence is CSALSGRTTYEQYF. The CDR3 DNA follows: TGCAGTGCCCTTAGCGGGAGGACGACCTACGAGCAGTACTTC.

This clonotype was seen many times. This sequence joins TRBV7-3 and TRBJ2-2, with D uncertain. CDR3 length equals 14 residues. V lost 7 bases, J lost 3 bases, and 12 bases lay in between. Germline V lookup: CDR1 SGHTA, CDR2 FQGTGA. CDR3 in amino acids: CASNSGPHTGELFF. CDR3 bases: TGTGCCAGCAACTCCGGGCCCCACACCGGGGAGCTGTTTTTT. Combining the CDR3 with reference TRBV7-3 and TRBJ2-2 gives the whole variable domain GAGVSQTPSNKVTEKGKYVELRCDPISGHTALYWYRQSLGQGPEFLIYFQGTGAADDSGLPNDRFFAVRPEGSVSTLKIQRTERGDSAVYLCASNSGPHTGELFFGEGSRLTVL.

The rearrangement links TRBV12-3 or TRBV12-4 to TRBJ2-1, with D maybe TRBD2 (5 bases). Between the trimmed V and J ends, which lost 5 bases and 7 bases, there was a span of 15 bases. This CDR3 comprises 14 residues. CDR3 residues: CASSPGRRLNEQFF. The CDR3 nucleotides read TGTGCCAGCAGTCCCGGACGGAGGCTGAATGAGCAGTTCTTC.

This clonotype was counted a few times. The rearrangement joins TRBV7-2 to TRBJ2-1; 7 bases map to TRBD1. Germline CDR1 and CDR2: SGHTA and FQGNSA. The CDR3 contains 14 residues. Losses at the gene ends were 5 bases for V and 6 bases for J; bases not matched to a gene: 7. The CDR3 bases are TGTGCCAGCAGCGCCGGACAGGCCATCAATGAGCAGTTCTTC. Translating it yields CASSAGQAINEQFF.

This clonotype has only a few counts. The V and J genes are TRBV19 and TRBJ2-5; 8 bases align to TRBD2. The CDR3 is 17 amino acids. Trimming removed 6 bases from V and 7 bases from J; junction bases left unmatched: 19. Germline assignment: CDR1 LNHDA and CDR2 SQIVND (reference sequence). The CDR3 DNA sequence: TGTGCCAGTAGGAGAAGAGCGGGAGCGGGGATCGGGGGGACCCAGTACTTC. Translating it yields CASRRRAGAGIGGTQYF.

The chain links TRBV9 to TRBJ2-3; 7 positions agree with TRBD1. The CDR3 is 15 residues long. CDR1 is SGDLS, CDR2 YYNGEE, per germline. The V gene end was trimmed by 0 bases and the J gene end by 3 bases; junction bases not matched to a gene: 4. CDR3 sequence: CASSVGGGQTDTQYF. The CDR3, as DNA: TGTGCCAGCAGCGTAGGAGGGGGCCAAACAGATACGCAGTATTTT. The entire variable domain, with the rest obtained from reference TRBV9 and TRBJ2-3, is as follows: DSGVTQTPKHLITATGQRVTLRCSPRSGDLSVYWYQQSLDQGLQFLIQYYNGEERAKGNILERFSAQQFPDLHSELNLSSLELGDSALYFCASSVGGGQTDTQYFGPGTRLTVL.

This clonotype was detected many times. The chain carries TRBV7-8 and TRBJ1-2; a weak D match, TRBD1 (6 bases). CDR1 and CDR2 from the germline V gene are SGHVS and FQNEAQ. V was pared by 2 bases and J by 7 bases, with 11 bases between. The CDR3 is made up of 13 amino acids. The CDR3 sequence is CASSLQGQGGYTF. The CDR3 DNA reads TGTGCCAGCAGCTTACAGGGGCAAGGTGGCTACACCTTC.